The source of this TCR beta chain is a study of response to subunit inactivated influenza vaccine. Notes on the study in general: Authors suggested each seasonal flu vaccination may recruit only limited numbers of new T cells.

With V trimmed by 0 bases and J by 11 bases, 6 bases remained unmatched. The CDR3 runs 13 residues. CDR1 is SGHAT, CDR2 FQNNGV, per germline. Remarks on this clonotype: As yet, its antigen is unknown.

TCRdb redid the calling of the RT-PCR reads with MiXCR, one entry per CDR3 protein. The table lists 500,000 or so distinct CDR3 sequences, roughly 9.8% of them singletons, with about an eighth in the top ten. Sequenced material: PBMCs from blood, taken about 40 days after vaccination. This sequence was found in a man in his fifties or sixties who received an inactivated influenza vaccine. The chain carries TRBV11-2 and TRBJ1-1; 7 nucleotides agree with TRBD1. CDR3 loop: CASSLERRGIAFF. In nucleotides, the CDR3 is TGTGCCAGCAGCTTAGAACGCAGGGGGATTGCTTTCTTT.